This entry features one T cell receptor (beta chain) sequence. These data come from a study of blood T cell repertoires in COVID-19. Study in general: The United States, Italy and Spain provided the acute and convalescent COVID-19 samples. T cells, B-cell-depleted T cells, or PBMCs provided the cDNA or gDNA that served as material.

In the original workflow: By means of reference gene primer amplification, nucleated cell counts were estimated. TCRdb's table, derived via immunoSEQ multiplex PCR, lists solely in-frame clones and lacks some. V and J calls and clone size follow that table, whereas D and trimming were derived from the DNA. The data contain 250,000 or so clones, roughly 84% of them singletons. Trimming shortened V by 0 bases and J by 4 bases, and 12 bases separated the two germline ends. The CDR3 is made up of 15 amino acids. In germline, CDR1 is MGHRA, CDR2 YSYEKL. The receptor comes from a woman aged 40 to 50 who had recovered from COVID-19. The specimen was peripheral blood. The V call is TRBV4-1, the J call TRBJ1-1, with a tentative D call TRBD1 (6 bases). The chain's CDR3 is CASSQDGRGSTEAFF. DNA of the CDR3: TGCGCCAGCAGCCAAGATGGCAGGGGAAGCACTGAAGCTTTCTTT.